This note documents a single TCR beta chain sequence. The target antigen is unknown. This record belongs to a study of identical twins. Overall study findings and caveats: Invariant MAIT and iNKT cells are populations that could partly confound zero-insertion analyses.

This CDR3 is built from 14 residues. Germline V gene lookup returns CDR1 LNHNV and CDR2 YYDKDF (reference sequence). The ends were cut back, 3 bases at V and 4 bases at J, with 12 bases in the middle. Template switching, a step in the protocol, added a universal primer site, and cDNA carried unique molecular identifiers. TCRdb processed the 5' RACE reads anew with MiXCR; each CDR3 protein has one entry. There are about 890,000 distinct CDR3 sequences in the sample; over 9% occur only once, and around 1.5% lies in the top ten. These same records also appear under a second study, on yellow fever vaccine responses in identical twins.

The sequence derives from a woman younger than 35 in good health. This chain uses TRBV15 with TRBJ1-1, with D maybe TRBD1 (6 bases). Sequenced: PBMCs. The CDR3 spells CATSSLQGTTEAFF. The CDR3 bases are TGTGCCACCAGCAGCCTTCAGGGGACCACTGAAGCTTTCTTT.